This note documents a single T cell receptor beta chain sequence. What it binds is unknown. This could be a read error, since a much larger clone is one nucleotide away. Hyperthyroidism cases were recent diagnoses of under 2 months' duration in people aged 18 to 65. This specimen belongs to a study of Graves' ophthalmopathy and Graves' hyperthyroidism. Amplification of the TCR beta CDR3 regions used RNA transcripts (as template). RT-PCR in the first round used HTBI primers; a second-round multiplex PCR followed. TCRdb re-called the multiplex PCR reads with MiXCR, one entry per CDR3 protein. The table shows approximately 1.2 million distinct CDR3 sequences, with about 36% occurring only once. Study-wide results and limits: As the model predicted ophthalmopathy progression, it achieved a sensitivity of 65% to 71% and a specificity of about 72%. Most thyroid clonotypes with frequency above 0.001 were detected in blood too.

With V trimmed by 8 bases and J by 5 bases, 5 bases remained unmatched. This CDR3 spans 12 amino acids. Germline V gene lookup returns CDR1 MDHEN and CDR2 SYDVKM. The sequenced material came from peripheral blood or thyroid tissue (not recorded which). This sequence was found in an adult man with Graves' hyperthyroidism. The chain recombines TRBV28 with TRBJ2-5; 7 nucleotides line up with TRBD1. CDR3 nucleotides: TGTGCCAGCGACAGGGCCAGGGAGACCCAGTACTTC. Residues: CASDRARETQYF.